This T cell receptor beta chain was obtained from a study of somatic mutations in cytotoxic T cells in rheumatoid arthritis. The wider study: In some cases, T-cell populations stained with V beta antibodies were flow-sorted at nearly 100% purity, and these included V beta1+ cells sequenced for TCRB. Study findings and constraints: The authors did not adjust the slight TRBV07 underrepresentation in rheumatoid arthritis patients for multiple comparisons. What antigens the expanded CD8+ clones targeted remained unknown. Increasing age coincided with elevated CD8+ clonality among rheumatoid arthritis patients, though not among healthy controls.

Trimming took 4 bases from V and 5 from J, leaving 9 bases between them. The CDR3 contains 13 residues. CDR1 is SNHLY, CDR2 FYNNEI, per germline. TCRdb's table, derived via immunoSEQ multiplex PCR, lists solely in-frame clones and lacks some. The sample shows tens of thousands of clones, 82% of them seen only once. Concerning this clone itself: Its target is unknown.

The chain recombines TRBV2 with TRBJ1-5; D is uncertain. Sample: CD8+ T cells sorted from blood. The TCR was taken from an adult with rheumatoid arthritis. CDR3 sequence reads: CASSGRTYQPQHF. The CDR3, as DNA: TGTGCCAGCAGTGGGCGGACGTATCAGCCCCAGCATTTT.